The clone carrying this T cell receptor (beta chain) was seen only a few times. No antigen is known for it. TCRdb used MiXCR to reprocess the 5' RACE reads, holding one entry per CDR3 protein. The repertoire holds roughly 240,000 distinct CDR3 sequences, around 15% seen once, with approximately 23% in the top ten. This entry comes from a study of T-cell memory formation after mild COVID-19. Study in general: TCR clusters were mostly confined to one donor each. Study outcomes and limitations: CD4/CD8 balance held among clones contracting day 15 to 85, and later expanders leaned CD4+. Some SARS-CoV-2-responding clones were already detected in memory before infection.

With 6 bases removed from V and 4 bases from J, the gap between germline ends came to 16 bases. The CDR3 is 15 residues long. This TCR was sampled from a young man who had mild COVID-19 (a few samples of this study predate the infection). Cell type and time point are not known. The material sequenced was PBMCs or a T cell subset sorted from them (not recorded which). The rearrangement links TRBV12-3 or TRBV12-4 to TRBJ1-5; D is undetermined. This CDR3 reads CASSHGPQGNQPQHF. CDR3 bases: TGTGCCAGCAGCCATGGTCCCCAAGGGAATCAGCCCCAGCATTTT.